What follows is one TCR beta chain and its context. Its cognate antigen is unknown. A single base separates this from a much larger clone, so it may be a read error. Lactation, pregnancy, other autoimmune disease or uncontrolled infection excluded patients. This entry comes from a study of T cells in Graves' hyperthyroidism and ophthalmopathy. Study findings and constraints: A model of 13 V-J pairs discriminated ophthalmopathy from stable hyperthyroidism.

From RNA transcripts, TCR beta CDR3 regions were amplified. In the first-round RT-PCR of the TCR CDR3, the HTBI primer set was used. TCRdb re-derived calls from the multiplex PCR reads in MiXCR, one entry per CDR3 protein. The sample comprises about 570,000 distinct CDR3 sequences, 40% to 55% of which are singletons, and roughly 20% rests with the top ten. Germline V gene data show CDR1 as MGHRA and CDR2 as YSYEKL. The length of the CDR3 is 14 residues. This chain joins TRBV4-1 and TRBJ2-7; possibly TRBD2 for D (5 bases). The sample comprised peripheral blood or thyroid tissue (not recorded which). The TCR sequence derives from an adult woman with Graves' disease, either hyperthyroidism or ophthalmopathy (not recorded which). The CDR3, as DNA: TGCGCCAGCAGCCTTAAAGGCGGGCTCTACGGGCAGTACTTC. This sequence encodes CASSLKGGLYGQYF.